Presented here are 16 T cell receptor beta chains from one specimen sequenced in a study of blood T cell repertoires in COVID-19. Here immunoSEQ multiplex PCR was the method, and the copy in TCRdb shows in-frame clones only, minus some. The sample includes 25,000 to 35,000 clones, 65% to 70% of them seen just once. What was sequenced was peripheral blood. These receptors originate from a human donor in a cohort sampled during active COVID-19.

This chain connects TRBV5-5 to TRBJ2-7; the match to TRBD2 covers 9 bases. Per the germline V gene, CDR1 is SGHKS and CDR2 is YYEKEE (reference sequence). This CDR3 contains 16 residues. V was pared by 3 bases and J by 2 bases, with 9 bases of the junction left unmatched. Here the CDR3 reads CASSSLTSGNTYEQYF. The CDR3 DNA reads TGTGCCAGCAGCTCGCTGACTAGCGGCAATACCTACGAGCAGTACTTC.

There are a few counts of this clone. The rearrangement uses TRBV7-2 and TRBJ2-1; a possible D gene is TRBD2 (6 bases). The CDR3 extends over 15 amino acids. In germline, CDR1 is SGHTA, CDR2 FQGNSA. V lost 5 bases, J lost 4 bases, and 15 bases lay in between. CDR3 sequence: CASSMSEGGYNEQFF. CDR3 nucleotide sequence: TGTGCCAGCAGCATGTCGGAGGGCGGGTACAATGAGCAGTTCTTC.

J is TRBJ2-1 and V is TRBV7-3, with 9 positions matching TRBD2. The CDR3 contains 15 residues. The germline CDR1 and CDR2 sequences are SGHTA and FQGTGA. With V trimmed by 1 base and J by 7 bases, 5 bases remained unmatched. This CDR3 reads CASSLSGGAPNEQFF. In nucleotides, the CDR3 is TGTGCCAGCAGCTTAAGCGGGGGGGCCCCAAATGAGCAGTTCTTC.

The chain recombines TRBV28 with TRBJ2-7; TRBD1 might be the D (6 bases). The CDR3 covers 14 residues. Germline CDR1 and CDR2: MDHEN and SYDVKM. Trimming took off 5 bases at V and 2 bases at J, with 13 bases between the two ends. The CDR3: CASSLPTGTYEQYF. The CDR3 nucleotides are TGTGCCAGCAGTCTTCCCACAGGGACCTACGAGCAGTACTTC.

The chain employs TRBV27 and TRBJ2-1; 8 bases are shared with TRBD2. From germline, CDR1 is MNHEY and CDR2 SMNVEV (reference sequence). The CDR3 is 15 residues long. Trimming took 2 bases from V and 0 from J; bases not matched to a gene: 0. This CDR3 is CASSLSGSSYNEQFF. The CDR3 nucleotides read TGTGCCAGCAGTTTAAGCGGGAGCTCCTACAATGAGCAGTTCTTC.

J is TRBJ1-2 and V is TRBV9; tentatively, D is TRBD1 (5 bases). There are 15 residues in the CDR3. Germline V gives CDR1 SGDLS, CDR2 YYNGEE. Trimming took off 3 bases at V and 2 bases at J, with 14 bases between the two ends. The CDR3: CASSDPSGRNYGYTF. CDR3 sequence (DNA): TGTGCCAGCAGCGACCCGTCAGGGAGGAACTATGGCTACACCTTC.

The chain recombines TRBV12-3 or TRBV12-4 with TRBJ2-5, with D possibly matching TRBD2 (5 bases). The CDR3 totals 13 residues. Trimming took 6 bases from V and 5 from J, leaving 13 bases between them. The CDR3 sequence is CASRVRDWETQYF. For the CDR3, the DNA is TGTGCCAGCAGGGTCCGGGATTGGGAGACCCAGTACTTC.

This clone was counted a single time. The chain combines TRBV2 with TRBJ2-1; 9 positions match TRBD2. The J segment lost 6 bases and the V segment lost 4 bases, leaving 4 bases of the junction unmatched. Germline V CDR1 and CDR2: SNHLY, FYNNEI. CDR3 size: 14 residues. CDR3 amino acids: CASSGGLAGNEQFF. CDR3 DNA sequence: TGTGCCAGCAGTGGGGGACTAGCCGGCAATGAGCAGTTCTTC.

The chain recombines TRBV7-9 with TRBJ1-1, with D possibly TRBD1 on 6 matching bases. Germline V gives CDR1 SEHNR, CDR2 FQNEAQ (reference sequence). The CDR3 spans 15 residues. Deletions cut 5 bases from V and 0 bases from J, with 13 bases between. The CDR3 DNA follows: TGTGCCAGCAGCCCCGGGGGGCTCATGAACACTGAAGCTTTCTTT. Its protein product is CASSPGGLMNTEAFF.

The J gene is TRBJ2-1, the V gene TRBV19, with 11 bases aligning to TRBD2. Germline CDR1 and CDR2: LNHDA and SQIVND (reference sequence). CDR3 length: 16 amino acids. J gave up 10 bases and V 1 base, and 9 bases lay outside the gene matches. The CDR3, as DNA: TGTGCCAGTAGTATAGGACTAGCGGGACCCCGGTGGGAGCAGTTCTTC. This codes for CASSIGLAGPRWEQFF.

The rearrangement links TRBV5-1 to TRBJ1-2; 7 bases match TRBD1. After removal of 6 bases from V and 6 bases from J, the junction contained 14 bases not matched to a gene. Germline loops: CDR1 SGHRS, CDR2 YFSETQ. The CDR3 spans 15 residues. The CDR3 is CASTERAGGHDGYTF. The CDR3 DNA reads TGCGCCAGCACCGAGAGGGCAGGGGGACATGATGGCTACACCTTC. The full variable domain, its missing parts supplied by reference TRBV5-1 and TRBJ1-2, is KAGVTQTPRYLIKTRGQQVTLSCSPISGHRSVSWYQQTPGQGLQFLFEYFSETQRNKGNFPGRFSGRQFSNSRSEMNVSTLELGDSALYLCASTERAGGHDGYTFGSGTRLTVV.

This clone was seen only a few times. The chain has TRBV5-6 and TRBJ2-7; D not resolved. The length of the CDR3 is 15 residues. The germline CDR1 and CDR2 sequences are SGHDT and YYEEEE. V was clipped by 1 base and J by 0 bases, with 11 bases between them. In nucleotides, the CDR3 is TGTGCCAGCAGCTTGACTCCCCTCCCCTCCTACGAGCAGTACTTC. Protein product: CASSLTPLPSYEQYF.

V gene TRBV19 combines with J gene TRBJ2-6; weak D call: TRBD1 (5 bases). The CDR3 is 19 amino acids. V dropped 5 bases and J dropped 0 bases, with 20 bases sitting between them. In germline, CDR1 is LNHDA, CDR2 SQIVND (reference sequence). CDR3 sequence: CASSSIPTASFSGANVLTF. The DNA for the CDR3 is TGTGCCAGTAGTTCAATCCCGACAGCCTCCTTCTCTGGGGCCAACGTCCTGACTTTC. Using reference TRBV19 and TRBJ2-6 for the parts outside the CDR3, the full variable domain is DGGITQSPKYLFRKEGQNVTLSCEQNLNHDAMYWYRQDPGQGLRLIYYSQIVNDFQKGDIAEGYSVSREKKESFPLTVTSAQKNPTAFYLCASSSIPTASFSGANVLTFGAGSRLTVL.

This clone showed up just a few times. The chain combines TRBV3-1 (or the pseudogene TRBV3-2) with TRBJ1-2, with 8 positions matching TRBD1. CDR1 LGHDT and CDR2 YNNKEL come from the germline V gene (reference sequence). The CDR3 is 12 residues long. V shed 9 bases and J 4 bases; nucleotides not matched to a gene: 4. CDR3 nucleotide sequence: TGTGCCAGGAGTGACAGGGGCTATGGCTACACCTTC. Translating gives CARSDRGYGYTF.

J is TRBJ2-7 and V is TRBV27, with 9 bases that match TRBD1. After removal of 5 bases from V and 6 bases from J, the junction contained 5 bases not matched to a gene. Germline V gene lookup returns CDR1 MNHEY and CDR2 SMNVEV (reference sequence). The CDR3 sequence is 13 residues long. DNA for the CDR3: TGTGCCAGCAGTAGCGGGACAGGGATCGAGCAGTACTTC. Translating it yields CASSSGTGIEQYF.

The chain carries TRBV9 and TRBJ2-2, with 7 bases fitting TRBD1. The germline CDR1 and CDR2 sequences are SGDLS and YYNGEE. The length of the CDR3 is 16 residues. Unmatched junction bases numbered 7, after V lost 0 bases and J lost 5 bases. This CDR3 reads CASSVDGTVDTGELFF. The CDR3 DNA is TGTGCCAGCAGCGTAGACGGGACAGTAGATACCGGGGAGCTGTTTTTT.